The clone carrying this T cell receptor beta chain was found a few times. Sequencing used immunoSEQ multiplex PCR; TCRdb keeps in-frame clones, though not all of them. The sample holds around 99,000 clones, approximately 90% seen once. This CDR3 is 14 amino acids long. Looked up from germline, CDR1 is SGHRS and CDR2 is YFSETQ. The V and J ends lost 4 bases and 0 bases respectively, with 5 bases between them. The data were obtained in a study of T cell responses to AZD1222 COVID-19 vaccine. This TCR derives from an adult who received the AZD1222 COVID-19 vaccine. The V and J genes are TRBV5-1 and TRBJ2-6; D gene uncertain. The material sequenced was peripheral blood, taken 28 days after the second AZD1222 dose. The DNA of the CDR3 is TGCGCCAGCAGCACCTCCTCTGGGGCCAACGTCCTGACTTTC. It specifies CASSTSSGANVLTF.